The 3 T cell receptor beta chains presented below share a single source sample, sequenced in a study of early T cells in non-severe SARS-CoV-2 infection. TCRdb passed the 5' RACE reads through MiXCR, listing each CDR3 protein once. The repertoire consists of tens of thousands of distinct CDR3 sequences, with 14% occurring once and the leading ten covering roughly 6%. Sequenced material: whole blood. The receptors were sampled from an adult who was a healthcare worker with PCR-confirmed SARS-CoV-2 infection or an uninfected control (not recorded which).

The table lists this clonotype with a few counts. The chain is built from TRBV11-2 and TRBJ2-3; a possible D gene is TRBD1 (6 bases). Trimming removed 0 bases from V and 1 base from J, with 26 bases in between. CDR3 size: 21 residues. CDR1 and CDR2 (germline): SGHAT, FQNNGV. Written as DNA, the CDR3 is TGTGCCAGCAGCTTAGACCGGGACACCCACACCGGGATTTTGGGCACAGATACGCAGTATTTT. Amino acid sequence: CASSLDRDTHTGILGTDTQYF.

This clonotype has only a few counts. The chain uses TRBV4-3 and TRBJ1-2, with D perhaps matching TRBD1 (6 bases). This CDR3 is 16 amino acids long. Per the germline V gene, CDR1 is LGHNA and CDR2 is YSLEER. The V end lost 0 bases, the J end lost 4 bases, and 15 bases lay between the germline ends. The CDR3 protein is CASSQDLTGSRYGYTF. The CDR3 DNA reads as TGCGCCAGCAGCCAAGATCTAACAGGGTCTCGCTATGGCTACACCTTC.

CDR3 residues: CASSSEAGGPHNEQFF. As DNA, the CDR3 is TGTGCCAGCAGTAGTGAAGCGGGGGGGCCCCACAATGAGCAGTTCTTC. The chain combines TRBV6-5 with TRBJ2-1, with 10 bases fitting TRBD2. This CDR3 contains 16 residues. Trimming removed 5 bases from V and 5 bases from J; junction bases left unmatched: 9. Germline CDR1 reads MNHEY; CDR2 reads SVGAGI.